This entry features one T cell receptor (beta chain) sequence. Its antigen is currently unknown. The data are from a study of OX40 agonist ivuxolimab in advanced cancers. Study overall: The study gave patients intravenous ivuxolimab at 0.01 to 10 mg/kg every 2 weeks. Age averaged around 60 years (range roughly 23 to 80), and around 87% were male. A partial response was reached by three patients: one with hepatocellular carcinoma and two with cutaneous melanoma. Study results and limitations: Specificity for antigen went undetermined in the expanded peripheral T cells.

The repertoire was sequenced with immunoSEQ multiplex PCR; TCRdb's copy has only in-frame clones and lacks some. The sample shows around 60,000 clones, roughly 85% of them seen only once. The CDR3 runs to 13 residues. Germline lookup yields CDR1 SGHRS and CDR2 YFSETQ. This specimen consisted of CD4+ or CD8+ T cells sorted from blood, obtained in a trial of the OX40 agonist ivuxolimab. The chain links TRBV5-1 to TRBJ2-5; 7 bases line up with TRBD1. The J call may not be correct, given that the DNA end is closer to TRBJ2-7. This TCR came from an adult with an advanced solid tumor such as melanoma, head and neck, liver or kidney cancer. For the CDR3, the DNA is TGCGCCAGCAGCATCACAGGGGAATACGAGCAGTACTTC. Translated: CASSITGEYEQYF.